The T cell receptor beta chain under discussion was sequenced for a study of blood T cells in healthy people across ages. The second PCR ran roughly 6 to 11 cycles with a sample-barcoded 5' primer and J-beta primers. Through a template-switch adaptor with 12 random nucleotides, each cDNA molecule received a tag. TCRdb reprocessed the 5' RACE reads with MiXCR, giving one entry per CDR3 protein. The table includes approximately 880,000 distinct CDR3 sequences, 45% to 50% detected once. This clonotype has only a few counts. Its antigen remains unknown. Study-wide points: Aged donors had fewer naive CD4+ cells and lower diversity than long-lived donors. As age increased, TCR beta diversity per million T cells fell in a roughly linear fashion.

CDR3 size: 16 residues. V lost 7 bases, J lost 0 bases, and 8 bases stayed unmatched. Germline lookup yields CDR1 MGHDK and CDR2 SYGVNS. The chain couples TRBV25-1 to TRBJ2-1, with 8 bases fitting TRBD2. This receptor was identified in a man aged 25 to 40 in good health. The sequencing sample was made of blood. The CDR3 nucleotides are TGTGCCAGCACCACCACGGGGGGGAGCTCCTACAATGAGCAGTTCTTC. This gives the protein CASTTTGGSSYNEQFF.